This T cell receptor (beta chain) was captured in a study of shared clonotypes between healthy human individuals. Study context: Each donor contributed plates that comprised three CD4 naive, three CD4 memory, two CD8 naive and one CD8 memory.

Some clones are missing from TCRdb's copy, which holds only in-frame ones; the method was immunoSEQ multiplex PCR. The sample has approximately 2.5 million clones, approximately 90% seen once. Within Nashville, Tennessee resided all donors, each a Caucasian adult. Partitioning of CD4+ cells yielded a CD45RA+ naive subset and a CD45RA-negative memory subset. V dropped 2 bases and J dropped 9; count of bases not matched to a gene: 7. CDR3 length equals 16 residues. CDR1 and CDR2 from the germline V gene are LGHNA and YNFKEQ. Sequencing used naive CD4+ T cells sorted from blood. Subset defined: CD45RA+ positively selected. This rearrangement joins TRBV4-2 to TRBJ2-1, with 13 bases aligning to TRBD2. This clonotype originated in a man younger than 30 in good health. CDR3 region: CASSQSTSGGALEQFF. The CDR3 DNA follows: TGTGCCAGCAGCCAATCTACTAGCGGGGGGGCCCTTGAGCAGTTCTTC.